Included here is one T cell receptor (beta chain) sequence, with context. The antigen remains unidentified. These data originate in a study of cytomegalovirus exposure and HLA in healthy donors. General study points: Highly shared sequence variants in one cluster were likely a sequencing artifact. Common viral pathogens seemed to be connected with several of the most significant clusters, according to a later analysis. Association of a missense DCLRE1C variant with TCR beta V- and J-gene trimming was reported in a later analysis. TCR beta sequences reportedly predicted the HLA-A and HLA-B alleles of most subjects accurately.

The study ran its PCR with 60 Vbeta and 13 Jbeta primers. Profiling relied on immunoSEQ multiplex PCR, and the TCRdb table lists in-frame clones only, not all of them. In the table there are 150,000 to 200,000 clones, 81% of which are singletons. V was cut by 4 bases and J by 5 bases, with 21 bases left in between. There are 16 residues in the CDR3. Germline CDR1 reads SGHNT; CDR2 reads YYREEE (reference sequence). This clonotype was sampled from a young woman in good health and CMV-seropositive. This chain uses TRBV5-4 with TRBJ2-5, with D perhaps TRBD2 (6 bases). Material for sequencing was PBMCs. The CDR3 loop is CASSPRPGTPGETQYF. Written as DNA, the CDR3 is TGTGCCAGCAGCCCCAGGCCCGGGACTCCGGGGGAGACCCAGTACTTC.